A selection of T cell receptor beta chains follows, all from one sample in a study of OX40 agonist ivuxolimab in advanced cancers. Sequencing used immunoSEQ multiplex PCR; TCRdb keeps in-frame clones, though not all of them. The sample yields approximately 60,000 clones, about 80% seen once. Material: CD4+ or CD8+ T cells sorted from blood, obtained in a trial of the OX40 agonist ivuxolimab. The receptors were sampled from an adult with an advanced solid tumor such as melanoma, head and neck, liver or kidney cancer. Both conserved end residues are part of each CDR3.

j_gene: TRBJ1-1; v_gene: TRBV9; CDR3aa: CASSERQGHTEAFF
j_gene: TRBJ2-2; v_gene: TRBV19; CDR3aa: CASRGRRNTGELFF
j_gene: TRBJ1-4; v_gene: TRBV5-1; CDR3aa: CASRATPRQGVYTNEKLFF
j_gene: TRBJ2-5; v_gene: TRBV6-1; CDR3aa: CASSGLAGQTQYF
j_gene: TRBJ2-1; v_gene: TRBV7-3; CDR3aa: CASSPQGPPYNEQFF
j_gene: TRBJ2-3; v_gene: TRBV2; CDR3aa: CASKRARDADTQYF
j_gene: TRBJ2-1; v_gene: TRBV10-3; CDR3aa: CAISDEGGGLPQFF
j_gene: TRBJ2-7; v_gene: TRBV19; CDR3aa: CASSQGLLEQYF
j_gene: TRBJ2-2; v_gene: TRBV18; CDR3aa: CASSLDRNTGELFF
j_gene: TRBJ1-6; v_gene: TRBV19; CDR3aa: CASSIDLNPISPLHF